This T cell receptor (beta chain) was identified during a study of blood T cells in healthy people across ages. General study results and limits: Fewer expanded clones and more diversity marked long-lived versus aged donors.

J gave up 2 bases and V 5 bases, and 5 bases lay outside the gene matches. The CDR3 extends over 16 amino acids. Germline CDR1 SGHTA, CDR2 FQGNSA. There are a few counts of this clonotype. No antigen is known for it. In each sample, at least 6 million PBMCs were isolated. The authors ran a second PCR of 7 to 11 cycles using a sample-barcoded 5' primer and a J-beta primer mix. Tagging of each cDNA molecule was performed by a template-switch adaptor with 12 random nucleotides. TCRdb reprocessed the 5' RACE reads with MiXCR, giving one entry per CDR3 protein. The sample lists roughly 1,800,000 distinct CDR3 sequences; 40% to 55% were seen once.

The sample comprised blood. This chain joins TRBV7-2 and TRBJ2-3, with 12 bases aligning to TRBD2. The clonotype originates from a woman aged 40 to 50 in good health. The CDR3 protein is CASSHGTSGPTDTQYF. The CDR3 DNA is TGTGCCAGCAGCCACGGGACTAGCGGGCCCACAGATACGCAGTATTTT. The variable domain in full, completed from reference TRBV7-2 and TRBJ2-3, reads GAGVSQSPSNKVTEKGKDVELRCDPISGHTALYWYRQSLGQGLEFLIYFQGNSAPDKSGLPSDRFSAERTGGSVSTLTIQRTQQEDSAVYLCASSHGTSGPTDTQYFGPGTRLTVL.